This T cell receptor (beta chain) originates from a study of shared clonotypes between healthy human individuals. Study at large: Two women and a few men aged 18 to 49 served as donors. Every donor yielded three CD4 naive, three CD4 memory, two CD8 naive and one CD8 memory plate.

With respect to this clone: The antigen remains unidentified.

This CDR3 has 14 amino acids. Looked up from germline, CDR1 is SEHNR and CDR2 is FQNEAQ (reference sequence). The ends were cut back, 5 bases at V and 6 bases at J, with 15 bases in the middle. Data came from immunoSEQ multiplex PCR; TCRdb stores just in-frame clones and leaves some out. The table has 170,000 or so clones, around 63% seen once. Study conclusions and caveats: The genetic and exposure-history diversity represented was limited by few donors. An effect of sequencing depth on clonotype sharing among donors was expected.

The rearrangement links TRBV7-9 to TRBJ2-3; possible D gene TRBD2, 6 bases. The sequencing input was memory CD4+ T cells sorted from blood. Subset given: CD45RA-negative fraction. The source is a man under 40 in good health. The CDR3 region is CASSQSSVTDTQYF. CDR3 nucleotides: TGTGCCAGCAGCCAATCTAGCGTCACCGATACGCAGTATTTT.